Listed below are T cell receptor beta chains from one sample, sequenced in a study of blood T cell repertoires in COVID-19. Repertoires were generated with immunoSEQ multiplex PCR, while TCRdb's copy carries only in-frame clones and drops some. The repertoire holds roughly 260,000 clones, with around 87% as singletons. The specimen sequenced was peripheral blood. Receptor source: a woman aged 45-65 years with acute or convalescent COVID-19. Each CDR3 is given with its conserved first and last residue. D genes are given only for firm matches. Clone size is shown for a subset of rows, as once, few, many or a class of expanded clone.

TGCGCCAGCAGCCCCCAAGGGACAGATCCCTACGAGCAGTACTTC CASSPQGTDPYEQYF TRBD1 TRBJ2-7 TRBV5-1 .
TGTGCCACCCTAGCGGAAAGAGGGGGATACGAGCAGTACTTC CATLAERGGYEQYF . TRBJ2-7 TRBV2 .
TGTGCCAGCTCACCAGGACAGGGGGACGAGCAGTACTTC CASSPGQGDEQYF TRBD1 TRBJ2-7 TRBV18 .
TGTGCCAGCAGTTTATCGTACTATTACGAGCAGTACTTC CASSLSYYYEQYF . TRBJ2-7 TRBV27 .
TGTGCCAGCAGCGTAGCGGGAGCTGGGGCCAACGTCCTGACTTTC CASSVAGAGANVLTF . TRBJ2-6 TRBV9 .
TGTGCCAGCAGTTTGGGCGGGAATAGCAATCAGCCCCAGCATTTT CASSLGGNSNQPQHF . TRBJ1-5 TRBV28 once
TGTGCCAGCAGTCGGGGGGACAGCAATCAGCCCCAGCATTTT CASSRGDSNQPQHF . TRBJ1-5 TRBV27 once
TGTGCCAGCAGCTTAGGGACAGGGGGAGGGAGCAATCAGCCCCAGCATTTT CASSLGTGGGSNQPQHF TRBD1 TRBJ1-5 TRBV7-9 .
TGTGCCAGCAACCTCGGACAGGGCCGCACTGAAGCTTTCTTT CASNLGQGRTEAFF TRBD1 TRBJ1-1 TRBV28 .
TGTGCCAGCCAACCTACAGGGAAACTCTATGGCTACACCTTC CASQPTGKLYGYTF . TRBJ1-2 TRBV5-8 .
TGTGCCAGCAGCCGAGGGAAAGATACGCAGTATTTT CASSRGKDTQYF . TRBJ2-3 TRBV7-9 once
TGTGCTAGTGGTTTGGCTAGCGGGACCCTCACAGATACGCAGTATTTT CASGLASGTLTDTQYF TRBD2 TRBJ2-3 TRBV12-5 .
TGCGCCAGCAGCCAAGAGGCGAGCGGGAGCTCCTACGAGCAGTACTTC CASSQEASGSSYEQYF TRBD2 TRBJ2-7 TRBV4-1 .
TGTGCCAGCAGGCCAAGCGGGATCACAGATACGCAGTATTTT CASRPSGITDTQYF TRBD2 TRBJ2-3 TRBV7-9 .
TGTGCCAGCAGCTTGGATCGCCAGGGCGAGCAGTTCTTC CASSLDRQGEQFF . TRBJ2-1 TRBV5-4 .
TGTGCCAGCAGCCTGAACTCCGGGGGGGACACTGAAGCTTTCTTT CASSLNSGGDTEAFF . TRBJ1-1 TRBV11-3 .
TGTGCCAGCACTCGAGGAGAGGGTCCAGGCTCAGGCTACACCTTC CASTRGEGPGSGYTF . TRBJ1-2 TRBV28 .
TGTGCCAGCACCTTCGAGGACAGGGAGGCTGAAGCTTTCTTT CASTFEDREAEAFF TRBD1 TRBJ1-1 TRBV2 .
TGCGCCAGCAGCTTGGGACAGGGCGTATCCTACAATGAGCAGTTCTTC CASSLGQGVSYNEQFF TRBD1 TRBJ2-1 TRBV5-1 .
TGCGCCAGCAGCGCCGGACTAGCGGGATCCTACAATGAGCAGTTCTTC CASSAGLAGSYNEQFF TRBD2 TRBJ2-1 TRBV5-1 once
TGTGCCAGCAGTTTAAACGGAGGAATCTACGAGCAGTACTTC CASSLNGGIYEQYF . TRBJ2-7 TRBV28 .
TGTGCCAGCTCACCACCTAGCGGGAGGGACGGGGAGCAGTACTTC CASSPPSGRDGEQYF TRBD2 TRBJ2-7 TRBV18 .
TGTGCCAGTAGTACGACCGGGACACCGAACACTGAAGCTTTCTTT CASSTTGTPNTEAFF . TRBJ1-1 TRBV19 once
TGTGCCAGCAGTACACCGGGACAGGGTGGCTTGTCTCTCGAGCAGTACTTC CASSTPGQGGLSLEQYF TRBD1 TRBJ2-7 TRBV6-2/TRBV6-3 .
TGTGCCACCAGTGAACCACAGGGGGCAGGGGAGACCCAGTACTTC CATSEPQGAGETQYF TRBD1 TRBJ2-5 TRBV24-1 .
TGCGCCAGCAGGCCCGGGACATTCTCCTACGAGCAGTACTTC CASRPGTFSYEQYF . TRBJ2-7 TRBV4-1 .
TGTGCCAGCAGCGTTGGGACTAGCGGGCACAATGAGCAGTTCTTC CASSVGTSGHNEQFF TRBD2 TRBJ2-1 TRBV7-3 .
TGTGCCAGCAGTATCCAGGACCGGAGGTACGGGGAGCTGTTTTTT CASSIQDRRYGELFF . TRBJ2-2 TRBV2 .
TGTGCCAGCAGCCTCCTGAGCACTGAAGCTTTCTTT CASSLLSTEAFF . TRBJ1-1 TRBV5-6 .
TGTGCCAGCAGTGAAGTTCTGAGCAACTATGGCTACACCTTC CASSEVLSNYGYTF . TRBJ1-2 TRBV6-1 .